Presented here are 25 T cell receptor beta chains from one specimen sequenced in a study of blood T cell repertoires in COVID-19. Generated by immunoSEQ multiplex PCR, the TCRdb table keeps only in-frame clones and is missing some. The table records some 160,000 clones, around 92% of them present only once. Source material: peripheral blood. The receptor source for this set is a man between 60 and 75 years old with acute or convalescent COVID-19.

The chain combines TRBV6-5 with TRBJ2-3; a weak D match, TRBD2 (5 bases). The CDR3 covers 14 residues. Germline V gene sequence: CDR1 MNHEY, CDR2 SVGAGI. V dropped 2 bases and J dropped 4 bases, with 10 bases sitting between them. The CDR3 protein is CASSYGLASDTQYF. The CDR3 bases are TGTGCCAGCAGTTACGGGCTAGCATCAGATACGCAGTATTTT.

This chain uses TRBV4-3 with TRBJ2-5; 9 nucleotides align to TRBD2. The germline CDR1 and CDR2 sequences are LGHNA and YSLEER. CDR3 length: 15 residues. J was trimmed by 5 bases and V by 8 bases; bases with no gene match: 12. CDR3 sequence: CASSPRGGKVETQYF. The CDR3 region has the DNA TGCGCCAGCTCCCCGCGGGGGGGGAAAGTTGAGACCCAGTACTTC.

This clone was seen more than once but under ten times. The same CDR3 can be traced to other DNA sequences in this sample. The J gene is TRBJ1-1, the V gene TRBV18; D call uncertain. CDR3 size: 13 residues. Trimming stripped 2 bases from V and 1 base from J, with 5 bases between. Germline lookup yields CDR1 KGHSH and CDR2 LQKENI. For the CDR3, the DNA is TGTGCCAGCTCACCAGGAGGGAACACTGAAGCTTTCTTT. This translates into CASSPGGNTEAFF.

The V call is TRBV24-1, the J call TRBJ2-7, with TRBD1 matching 7 bases. The CDR3 loop spans 14 amino acids. Germline trimming cut 6 bases from V and 5 bases from J; bases unmatched to any gene: 9. Germline loops: CDR1 KGHDR, CDR2 SFDVKD. In DNA form, the CDR3 reads TGTGCCACCAGTCCTGACAGGGCTTCCAACGAGCAGTACTTC. Protein sequence: CATSPDRASNEQYF.

This sequence joins TRBV7-2 and TRBJ1-1; 7 positions agree with TRBD1. The CDR3 totals 13 residues. From germline, CDR1 is SGHTA and CDR2 FQGNSA. V dropped 5 bases and J dropped 6; count of bases not matched to a gene: 6. The CDR3 sequence: CASSPGTAPEAFF. The CDR3 DNA follows: TGTGCCAGCAGCCCAGGGACAGCCCCTGAAGCTTTCTTT.

With respect to this clone: Mismatch with germline at one junction end may stem from a read error. V usage is TRBV5-1 and J usage is TRBJ1-6; TRBD1 might be the D (6 bases). Germline values: CDR1 SGHRS, CDR2 YFSETQ. This CDR3 region has 14 residues. CDR3 DNA sequence: TGCGCCAGCAGCCGATTGGCCGGGACATCACTCCTCCACTTT. Its translation is CASSRLAGTSLLHF.

The rearrangement links TRBV7-8 to TRBJ2-7, with D maybe TRBD2 (6 bases). The CDR3 length is 17 residues. CDR1 is SGHVS and CDR2 is FQNEAQ in the germline V gene. The V gene lost 0 bases and the J gene lost 0 bases, with 15 bases spanning the gap. The CDR3 sequence: CASSLAQGGTLSYEQYF. CDR3 in DNA: TGTGCCAGCAGCTTAGCTCAGGGCGGGACTCTCTCCTACGAGCAGTACTTC.

In this sample, this clone turned up once. The chain links TRBV21-1 to TRBJ1-1; the table names TRBD1, a call not compared with the DNA. TRBV21-1 is shown as a pseudogene. The CDR3 is made up of 15 amino acids. The CDR3 DNA is TGTGCCAGCAGCTCCCGGGACAGCATGAACACTGAAGCTTTCTTT. Translated, it gives CASSSRDSMNTEAFF.

This clone was seen repeatedly, ten times or more. This chain uses TRBV9 with TRBJ2-7; TRBD2 matches 10 bases. Per the germline V gene, CDR1 is SGDLS and CDR2 is YYNGEE. The J segment lost 6 bases and the V segment lost 2 bases, leaving 5 bases of the junction unmatched. The CDR3 totals 14 residues. The CDR3 nucleotides read TGTGCCAGCAGCGTGAGCGGGGGGGGAGTCGAGCAGTACTTC. Amino acids: CASSVSGGGVEQYF.

The genes are TRBV29-1 and TRBJ2-5; TRBD2 matches at 11 bases. CDR1 and CDR2 from the germline V gene are SQVTM and ANQGSEA. There are 14 residues in the CDR3. The CDR3 DNA sequence: TGCGGACTCCTAGCGGGGGGTGTCCAAGAGACCCAGTACTTC. It specifies CGLLAGGVQETQYF.

This chain uses TRBV7-9 with TRBJ2-6; D may be TRBD2 (7 bases). Germline V gene lookup returns CDR1 SEHNR and CDR2 FQNEAQ (reference sequence). This CDR3 spans 16 amino acids. V was clipped by 6 bases and J by 2 bases, with 14 bases between them. The chain's CDR3 is CASRKGGTTGANVLTF. Written as DNA, the CDR3 is TGTGCCAGCAGAAAGGGGGGGACTACTGGGGCCAACGTCCTGACTTTC.

This rearrangement joins TRBV19 to TRBJ1-1, with D perhaps TRBD1 (5 bases). Trimming pared 5 bases from V and 0 bases from J, leaving 16 bases between. CDR1 and CDR2 from the germline V gene are LNHDA and SQIVND (reference sequence). The CDR3 consists of 16 residues. The CDR3 sequence is CASSPNPTAMNTEAFF. The CDR3 nucleotides are TGTGCCAGTAGTCCTAACCCGACAGCCATGAACACTGAAGCTTTCTTT.

The chain carries TRBV18 and TRBJ2-2; D remains ambiguous. Per germline, CDR1 KGHSH and CDR2 LQKENI. V lost 2 bases to trimming and J lost 5 bases, with 6 bases between them. CDR3 length: 13 residues. The CDR3 sequence is CASSPEPTGELFF. The DNA for the CDR3 is TGTGCCAGCTCACCAGAGCCAACCGGGGAGCTGTTTTTT.

V usage is TRBV2 and J usage is TRBJ1-2; no clear D gene. Germline loops: CDR1 SNHLY, CDR2 FYNNEI. This CDR3 has 15 residues. V was pared by 6 bases and J by 0 bases, with 14 bases between. The CDR3 DNA follows: TGTGCCAGCAGCGAACTCAGAACTACTAACTATGGCTACACCTTC. Amino acids: CASSELRTTNYGYTF. The whole variable domain, filled in from reference TRBV2 and TRBJ1-2, reads EPEVTQTPSHQVTQMGQEVILRCVPISNHLYFYWYRQILGQKVEFLVSFYNNEISEKSEIFDDQFSVERPDGSNFTLKIRSTKLEDSAMYFCASSELRTTNYGYTFGSGTRLTVV.

The J gene is TRBJ2-1, the V gene TRBV27; D uncertain. Trimming left V 5 bases short and J 6 bases short, with 17 bases between. This CDR3 is 15 amino acids long. CDR1 MNHEY and CDR2 SMNVEV come from the germline V gene (reference sequence). CDR3 DNA: TGTGCCAGCAGTCCACAGATTTCCCTAAGCAATGAGCAGTTCTTC. This gives the protein CASSPQISLSNEQFF.

V gene TRBV19 combines with J gene TRBJ1-2; weak D call: TRBD1 (5 bases). The CDR3 spans 14 residues. The V and J ends lost 5 bases and 4 bases respectively, with 14 bases between them. Per germline, CDR1 LNHDA and CDR2 SQIVND (reference sequence). The CDR3 spells CASSPRGDFYGYTF. CDR3 bases: TGTGCCAGTAGTCCCCGAGGGGACTTCTATGGCTACACCTTC.

The chain has TRBV7-9 and TRBJ1-2; D is ambiguous. The CDR3 is 11 amino acids. V was clipped by 8 bases and J by 5 bases, with 9 bases between them. Germline-derived CDR1 and CDR2 are SEHNR and FQNEAQ (reference sequence). CDR3 DNA sequence: TGTGCCAGCGGCGGGGATTATGGCTACACCTTC. Translated: CASGGDYGYTF.

The gene calls are TRBV5-1 and TRBJ1-2; 7 nucleotides align to TRBD1. V lost 5 bases and J lost 4; bases outside the gene matches: 5. The length of the CDR3 is 13 residues. CDR1 and CDR2 (germline): SGHRS, YFSETQ. Written as DNA, the CDR3 is TGCGCCAGCAGACGACAGGGAGCCTATGGCTACACCTTC. Its protein product is CASRRQGAYGYTF.

This clone has more than one count but fewer than ten. The chain joins TRBV11-3 to TRBJ2-5; TRBD1 is a possible D gene (6 bases). The germline CDR1 and CDR2 sequences are SGHNT and YENEEA. Deletions cut 0 bases from V and 5 bases from J, with 13 bases between. The CDR3 has 15 amino acids. CDR3 DNA sequence: TGTGCCAGCAGCTTAGATCGAGGACAGAAGGAGACCCAGTACTTC. Translation gives CASSLDRGQKETQYF.

The J gene is TRBJ1-1, the V gene TRBV19, with D possibly TRBD1 on 5 matching bases. Trimming left V 10 bases short and J 5 bases short, with 20 bases between. This CDR3 has 14 residues. Germline values: CDR1 LNHDA, CDR2 SQIVND (reference sequence). CDR3 coding DNA: TGTGCCACCCAATTCGGGGGGGGTGAGACTGAAGCTTTCTTT. This gives the protein CATQFGGGETEAFF.

The rearrangement joins TRBV6-5 to TRBJ1-3; no firm D call. V dropped 6 bases and J dropped 0 bases, with 9 bases sitting between them. There are 14 residues in the CDR3. Germline V lookup: CDR1 MNHEY, CDR2 SVGAGI. The DNA of the CDR3 is TGTGCCAGCAGCGTGGGGAGCTCTGGAAACACCATATATTTT. Amino acid sequence: CASSVGSSGNTIYF.

The J gene is TRBJ1-4, the V gene TRBV3-1 (or the pseudogene TRBV3-2); D is unclear. The CDR3 is 13 residues long. Per germline, CDR1 LGHDT and CDR2 YNNKEL (reference sequence). Trimming removed 0 bases from V and 10 bases from J, with 9 bases in between. CDR3 sequence reads: CASSQDLVGKLFF. CDR3 in DNA: TGTGCCAGCAGCCAAGATTTGGTCGGAAAACTGTTTTTT.

This chain connects TRBV6-5 to TRBJ2-3; D might be TRBD2 (5 bases). Trimming left V 6 bases short and J 6 bases short, with 13 bases between. CDR1 is MNHEY, CDR2 SVGAGI, per germline. This CDR3 has 13 residues. The CDR3: CASRPGSWDTQYF. Written as DNA, the CDR3 is TGTGCCAGCAGACCGGGAAGCTGGGATACGCAGTATTTT.

The chain carries TRBV7-2 and TRBJ2-5; D is unresolved. Trimming stripped 5 bases from V and 9 bases from J, with 19 bases between. The CDR3 totals 14 residues. Germline CDR1 reads SGHTA; CDR2 reads FQGNSA. CDR3 sequence reads: CASSPNYPRMAQYF. The CDR3 nucleotides are TGTGCCAGCAGCCCCAACTACCCGCGGATGGCCCAGTACTTC.

The chain carries TRBV4-2 and TRBJ1-6; TRBD1 matches 7 bases. The CDR3 runs 14 residues. CDR1 and CDR2 (germline): LGHNA, YNFKEQ. Trimming at V came to 6 bases and at J to 6 bases, leaving 5 bases not matched to a gene. The DNA for the CDR3 is TGTGCCAGCAGAGGACAGGCGGTTAATTCACCCCTCCACTTT. Its protein is CASRGQAVNSPLHF.